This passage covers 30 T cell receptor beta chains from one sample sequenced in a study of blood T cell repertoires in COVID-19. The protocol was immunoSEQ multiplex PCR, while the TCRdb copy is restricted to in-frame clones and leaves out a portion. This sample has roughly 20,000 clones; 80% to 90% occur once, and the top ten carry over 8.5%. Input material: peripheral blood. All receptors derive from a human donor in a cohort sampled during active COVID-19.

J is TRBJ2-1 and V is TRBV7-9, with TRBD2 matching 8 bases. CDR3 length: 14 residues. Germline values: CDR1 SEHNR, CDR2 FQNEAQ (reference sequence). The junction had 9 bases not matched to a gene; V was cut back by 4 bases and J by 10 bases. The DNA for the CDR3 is TGTGCCAGCAGCTGCGCGGGCCGCGGGGGGGAGCAGTTCTTC. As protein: CASSCAGRGGEQFF. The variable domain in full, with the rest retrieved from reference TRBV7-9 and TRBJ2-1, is DTGVSQNPRHKITKRGQNVTFRCDPISEHNRLYWYRQTLGQGPEFLTYFQNEAQLEKSRLLSDRFSAERPKGSFSTLEIQRTEQGDSAMYLCASSCAGRGGEQFFGPGTRLTVL.

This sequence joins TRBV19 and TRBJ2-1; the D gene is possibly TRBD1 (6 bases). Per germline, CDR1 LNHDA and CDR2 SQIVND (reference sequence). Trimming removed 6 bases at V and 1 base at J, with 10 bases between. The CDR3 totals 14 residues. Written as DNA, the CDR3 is TGTGCCAGTAGGAGAGGGGGTTCCTACAATGAGCAGTTCTTC. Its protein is CASRRGGSYNEQFF.

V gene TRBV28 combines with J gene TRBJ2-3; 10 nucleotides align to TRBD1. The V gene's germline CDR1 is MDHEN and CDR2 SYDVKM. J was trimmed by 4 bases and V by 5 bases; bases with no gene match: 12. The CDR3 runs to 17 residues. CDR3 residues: CASSPYSGTGAPDTQYF. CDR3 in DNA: TGTGCCAGCAGTCCTTACTCCGGGACAGGGGCCCCAGATACGCAGTATTTT.

The CDR3 region has the DNA TGTGCCAGCAGCTTAGGCGGGACTAGCACCAATGAGCAGTTCTTC. Residues: CASSLGGTSTNEQFF. The V call is TRBV11-3, the J call TRBJ2-1, with TRBD2 identical over 9 bases. The V segment lost 1 base and the J segment 6 bases; nucleotides outside the gene matches: 4. CDR3 size: 15 residues. From germline, CDR1 is SGHNT and CDR2 YENEEA.

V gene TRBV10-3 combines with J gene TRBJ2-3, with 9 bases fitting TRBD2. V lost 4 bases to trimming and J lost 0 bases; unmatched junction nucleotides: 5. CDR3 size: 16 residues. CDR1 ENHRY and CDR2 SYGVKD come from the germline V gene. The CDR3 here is CAISGLAESSTDTQYF. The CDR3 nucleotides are TGTGCCATCAGTGGACTAGCGGAGTCTAGCACAGATACGCAGTATTTT.

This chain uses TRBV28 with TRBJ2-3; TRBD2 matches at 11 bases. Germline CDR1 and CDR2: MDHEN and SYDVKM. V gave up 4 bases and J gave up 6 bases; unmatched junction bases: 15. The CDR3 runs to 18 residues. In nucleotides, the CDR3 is TGTGCCAGCAGTTCGTACTCTAGACTAGCGGGAACTCAGGATACGCAGTATTTT. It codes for CASSSYSRLAGTQDTQYF.

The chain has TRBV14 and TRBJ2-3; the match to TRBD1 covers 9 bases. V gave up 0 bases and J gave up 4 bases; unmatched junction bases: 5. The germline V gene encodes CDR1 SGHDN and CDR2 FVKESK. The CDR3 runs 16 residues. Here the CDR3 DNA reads TGTGCCAGCAGCCAAGACTCGGGACAGGGCTCAGATACGCAGTATTTT. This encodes CASSQDSGQGSDTQYF.

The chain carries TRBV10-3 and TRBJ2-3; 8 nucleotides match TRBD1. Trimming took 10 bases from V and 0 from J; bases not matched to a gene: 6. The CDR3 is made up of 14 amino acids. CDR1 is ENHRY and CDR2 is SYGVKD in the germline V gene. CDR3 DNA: TGTGCCACGCGGACAGGGACTAGCACAGATACGCAGTATTTT. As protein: CATRTGTSTDTQYF.

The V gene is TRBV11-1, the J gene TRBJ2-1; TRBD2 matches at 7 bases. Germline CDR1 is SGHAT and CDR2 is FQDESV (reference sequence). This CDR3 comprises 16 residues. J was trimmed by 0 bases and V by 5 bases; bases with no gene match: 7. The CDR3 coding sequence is TGTGCCAGCAGCGCGTCTACTAGCGCCTCCTACAATGAGCAGTTCTTC. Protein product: CASSASTSASYNEQFF.

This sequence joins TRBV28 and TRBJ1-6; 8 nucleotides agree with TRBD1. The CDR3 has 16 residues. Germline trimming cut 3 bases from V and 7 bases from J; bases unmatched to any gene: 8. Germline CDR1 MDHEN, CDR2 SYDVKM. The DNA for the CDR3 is TGTGCCAGCAGTTTGACGCAGGGGGCCTCAAATTCACCCCTCCACTTT. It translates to CASSLTQGASNSPLHF.

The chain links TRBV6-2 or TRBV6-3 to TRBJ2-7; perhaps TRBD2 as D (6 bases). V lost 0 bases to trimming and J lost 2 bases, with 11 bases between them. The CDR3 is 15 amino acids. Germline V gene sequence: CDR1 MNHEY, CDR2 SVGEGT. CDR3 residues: CASSYSGSGAYEQYF. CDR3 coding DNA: TGTGCCAGCAGTTACTCAGGGTCGGGGGCCTACGAGCAGTACTTC.

CDR3 nucleotides: TGTGCCAGCAACAGGGGAGAAGAGACCCAGTACTTC. Encoded protein: CASNRGEETQYF. V gene TRBV2 combines with J gene TRBJ2-5; 7 positions agree with TRBD1. Germline V gives CDR1 SNHLY, CDR2 FYNNEI. The CDR3 is 12 residues long. V trimming: 7 bases; J trimming: 3 bases; junction bases outside the gene matches: 2.

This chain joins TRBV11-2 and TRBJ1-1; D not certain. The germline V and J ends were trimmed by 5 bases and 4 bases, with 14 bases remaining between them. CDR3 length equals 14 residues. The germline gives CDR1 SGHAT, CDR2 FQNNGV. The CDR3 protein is CASSPMGGSTEAFF. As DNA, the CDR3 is TGTGCCAGCAGCCCGATGGGCGGGAGCACTGAAGCTTTCTTT.

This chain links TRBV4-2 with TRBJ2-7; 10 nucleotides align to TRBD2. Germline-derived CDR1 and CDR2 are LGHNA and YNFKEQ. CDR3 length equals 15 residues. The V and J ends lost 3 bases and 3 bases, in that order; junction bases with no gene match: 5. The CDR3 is CASSQSGTSDYEQYF. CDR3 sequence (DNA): TGTGCCAGCAGCCAGTCCGGGACTAGCGACTACGAGCAGTACTTC.

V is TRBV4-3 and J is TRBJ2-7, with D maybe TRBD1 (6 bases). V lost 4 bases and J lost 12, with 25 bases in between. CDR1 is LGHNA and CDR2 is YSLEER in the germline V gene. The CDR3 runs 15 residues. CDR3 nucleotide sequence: TGCGCCAGCAGCCTATCACTTAGTCGACAGGCAGACCGGTACTTC. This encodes CASSLSLSRQADRYF.

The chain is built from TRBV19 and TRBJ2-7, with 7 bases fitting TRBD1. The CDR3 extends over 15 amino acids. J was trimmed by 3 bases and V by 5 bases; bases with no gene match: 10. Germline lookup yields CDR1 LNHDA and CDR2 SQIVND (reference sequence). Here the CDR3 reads CASSRRQGSLYEQYF. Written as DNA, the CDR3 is TGTGCCAGTAGTCGCCGACAGGGTTCCCTCTACGAGCAGTACTTC.

CDR3 sequence: CASTGGVNTEAFF. CDR3 sequence (DNA): TGCGCCAGCACCGGAGGTGTGAACACTGAAGCTTTCTTT. The genes are TRBV5-1 and TRBJ1-1; D is unresolved. The V gene lost 6 bases and the J gene lost 0 bases, with 9 bases spanning the gap. The CDR3 spans 13 residues. CDR1 and CDR2 (germline): SGHRS, YFSETQ.

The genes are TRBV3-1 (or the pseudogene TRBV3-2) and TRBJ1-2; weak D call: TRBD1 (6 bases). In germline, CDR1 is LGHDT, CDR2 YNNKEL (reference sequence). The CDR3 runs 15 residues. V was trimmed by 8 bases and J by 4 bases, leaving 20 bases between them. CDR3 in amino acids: CASQDQAGGVYGYTF. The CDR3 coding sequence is TGTGCCAGCCAAGATCAGGCGGGGGGCGTCTATGGCTACACCTTC.

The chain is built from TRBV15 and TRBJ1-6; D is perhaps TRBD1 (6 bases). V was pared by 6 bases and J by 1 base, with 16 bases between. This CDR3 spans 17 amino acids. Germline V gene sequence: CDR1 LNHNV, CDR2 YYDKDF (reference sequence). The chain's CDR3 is CATSRLQGASYNSPLHF. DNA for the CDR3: TGTGCCACCAGTCGCCTACAGGGTGCGTCCTATAATTCACCCCTCCACTTT.

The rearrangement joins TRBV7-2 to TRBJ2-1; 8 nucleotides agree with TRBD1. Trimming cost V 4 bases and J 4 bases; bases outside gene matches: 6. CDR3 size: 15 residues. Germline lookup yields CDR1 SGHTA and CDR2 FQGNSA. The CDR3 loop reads CASSSDRGEYNEQFF. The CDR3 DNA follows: TGTGCCAGCAGCTCCGACAGGGGAGAATACAATGAGCAGTTCTTC.

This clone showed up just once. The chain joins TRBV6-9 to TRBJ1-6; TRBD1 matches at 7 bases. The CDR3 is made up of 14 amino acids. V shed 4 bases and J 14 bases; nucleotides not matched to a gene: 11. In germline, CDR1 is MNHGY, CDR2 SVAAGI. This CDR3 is CASSFPGGTRTLHF. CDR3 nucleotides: TGTGCCAGCAGTTTCCCAGGGGGGACGCGGACCCTCCACTTT.

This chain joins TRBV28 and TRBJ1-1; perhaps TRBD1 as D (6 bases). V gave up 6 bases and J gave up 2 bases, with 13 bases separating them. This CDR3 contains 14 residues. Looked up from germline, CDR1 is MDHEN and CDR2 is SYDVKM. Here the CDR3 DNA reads TGTGCCAGCAGCCTACCGGACAGTAACACTGAAGCTTTCTTT. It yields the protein CASSLPDSNTEAFF.

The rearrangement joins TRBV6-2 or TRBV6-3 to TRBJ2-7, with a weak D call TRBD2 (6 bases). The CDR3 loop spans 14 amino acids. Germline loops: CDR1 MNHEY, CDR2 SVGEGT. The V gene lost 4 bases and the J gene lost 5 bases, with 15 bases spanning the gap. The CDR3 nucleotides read TGTGCCAGCAGTTTCTCACCGGGACTCCACGAGCAGTACTTC. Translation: CASSFSPGLHEQYF.

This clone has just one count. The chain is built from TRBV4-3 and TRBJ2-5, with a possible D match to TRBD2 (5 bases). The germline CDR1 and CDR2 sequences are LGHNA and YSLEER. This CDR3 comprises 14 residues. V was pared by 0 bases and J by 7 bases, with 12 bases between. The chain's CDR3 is CASSQDLSGATQYF. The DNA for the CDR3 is TGCGCCAGCAGCCAAGATCTAAGCGGCGCGACCCAGTACTTC.

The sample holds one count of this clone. CDR3 nucleotide sequence: TGTGCCAGCAGCTTGGGTGCGGGAGGCACAGATACGCAGTATTTT. Encoded protein: CASSLGAGGTDTQYF. The rearrangement joins TRBV5-6 to TRBJ2-3; 7 bases line up with TRBD2. The CDR3 covers 15 residues. Per the germline V gene, CDR1 is SGHDT and CDR2 is YYEEEE. The V and J ends lost 0 bases and 1 base, in that order; junction bases with no gene match: 2.

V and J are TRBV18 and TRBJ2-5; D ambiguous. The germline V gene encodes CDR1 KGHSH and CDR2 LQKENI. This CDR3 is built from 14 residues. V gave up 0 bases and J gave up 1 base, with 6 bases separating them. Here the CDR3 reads CASSPPSLQETQYF. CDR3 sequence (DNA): TGTGCCAGCTCACCACCGAGTCTCCAAGAGACCCAGTACTTC.

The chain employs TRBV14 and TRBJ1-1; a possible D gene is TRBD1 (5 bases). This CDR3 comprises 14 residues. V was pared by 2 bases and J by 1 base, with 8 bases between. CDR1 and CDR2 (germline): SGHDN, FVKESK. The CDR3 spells CASSQKGANTEAFF. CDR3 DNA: TGTGCCAGCAGCCAAAAAGGGGCGAACACTGAAGCTTTCTTT.

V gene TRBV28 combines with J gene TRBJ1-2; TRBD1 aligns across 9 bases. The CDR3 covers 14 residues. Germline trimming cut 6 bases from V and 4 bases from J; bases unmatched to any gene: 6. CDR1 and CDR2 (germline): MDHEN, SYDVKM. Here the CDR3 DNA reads TGTGCCAGCAGCCCTCGGGACAGGGTCTATGGCTACACCTTC. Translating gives CASSPRDRVYGYTF.

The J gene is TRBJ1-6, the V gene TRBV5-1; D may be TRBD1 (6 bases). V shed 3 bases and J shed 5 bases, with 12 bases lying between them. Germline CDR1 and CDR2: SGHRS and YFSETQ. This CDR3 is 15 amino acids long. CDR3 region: CASSSGTINNSPLHF. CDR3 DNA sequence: TGCGCCAGCAGCTCCGGGACAATTAATAATTCACCCCTCCACTTT.

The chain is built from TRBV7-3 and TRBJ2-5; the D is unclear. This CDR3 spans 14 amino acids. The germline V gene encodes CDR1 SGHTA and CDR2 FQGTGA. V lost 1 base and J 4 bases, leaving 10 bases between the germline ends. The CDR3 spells CASSLNGSPETQYF. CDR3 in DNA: TGTGCCAGCAGCTTAAATGGCTCCCCAGAGACCCAGTACTTC. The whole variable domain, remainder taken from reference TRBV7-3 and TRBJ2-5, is GAGVSQTPSNKVTEKGKYVELRCDPISGHTALYWYRQSLGQGPEFLIYFQGTGAADDSGLPNDRFFAVRPEGSVSTLKIQRTERGDSAVYLCASSLNGSPETQYFGPGTRLLVL.